This T cell receptor (beta chain) was documented in a study of blood T cell repertoires in COVID-19. Overall study: Sources were T cells, B-cell-depleted T cells, or PBMCs; the material itself was cDNA or gDNA.

Germline V gene sequence: CDR1 MNHEY, CDR2 SMNVEV (reference sequence). With 6 bases clipped from V and 4 bases from J, the junction kept 9 bases outside the gene matches. The length of the CDR3 is 14 residues. Clones were sequenced by immunoSEQ multiplex PCR, and TCRdb holds only the in-frame ones, with some missing. The sample records 110,000 to 150,000 clones, over 80% being singletons. Donors were grouped by their self-reported clinical history. Sequencing was performed on PBMCs or T cells enriched from blood (not recorded which). This clonotype originated in a man aged 60 to 69 who had recovered from COVID-19. The genes are TRBV27 and TRBJ2-7; 7 positions agree with TRBD1. The CDR3 is CASSRRGTEYEQYF. The DNA of the CDR3 is TGTGCCAGCAGCCGAAGGGGGACAGAGTACGAGCAGTACTTC.